The 18 T cell receptor beta chains below come from one sample, sequenced in a study of tumor and adjacent non-tumor tissue in lung cancer (dated by TCRdb to the late 2010s). Bulk unsorted tissue served as the source for RNA extraction, and RNA quality was assessed using a NanoDrop ND-1000 and an Agilent 2100. Library method: multiplex PCR. Sequenced using an Illumina HiSeq 2500. TCRbeta libraries were constructed through three rounds of nested PCR with primers (Table S4) according to protocols modified from ARM-PCR. TCRdb took the public reads, trimmed them with fastp at Q25, ran MiXCR for clone calling and kept in-frame beta chains. Here each entry gathers all rows of one CDR3 protein and keeps the most common genes and DNA. Counted in this sample were roughly 140,000 distinct CDR3 sequences; around 66% of them appeared once. Of the sample, roughly 18% is held by the ten largest clones. Material: lung tumor tissue. The receptors come from a man aged 60-69 years with small cell lung cancer.

This clonotype was observed a handful of times. Just one base apart from a much larger clone, this may be a read error. The V and J genes are TRBV11-1 and TRBJ2-6; D not resolved. This CDR3 comprises 16 residues. Germline loops: CDR1 SGHAT, CDR2 FQDESV (reference sequence). Trimming left V 5 bases short and J 0 bases short, with 11 bases between. The CDR3 reads CASSPVLLSGANVLTF. The CDR3 DNA is TGTGCCAGCAGCCCCGTACTGCTCTCTGGGGCCAACGTCCTGACTTTC.

Remarks on this clonotype: The junction differs from germline at one of its ends, possibly a read error. V gene TRBV12-3 or TRBV12-4 combines with J gene TRBJ1-1, with D maybe TRBD1 (6 bases). This CDR3 is 14 amino acids long. The CDR3 coding sequence is TGTGCCGGCAGTTCCCGGGGGCGAGACACTGAAGCTTTCTTT. Translation gives CAGSSRGRDTEAFF.

This sequence joins TRBV6-5 and TRBJ2-5, with no clear D. This CDR3 contains 18 residues. CDR1 is MNHEY, CDR2 SVGAGI, per germline. Trimming took off 2 bases at V and 7 bases at J, with 26 bases between the two ends. As DNA, the CDR3 is TGTGCCAGCAGTTACCCCTCCCTTCGGGTGCATCGTATAGTGACCCAGTACTTC. Protein product: CASSYPSLRVHRIVTQYF.

For this clonotype: An end of the junction does not agree with germline; a read error may underlie this. The chain is built from TRBV20-1 and TRBJ2-3; D is perhaps TRBD1 (5 bases). CDR1 DFQATT and CDR2 SNEGSKA come from the germline V gene (reference sequence). The CDR3 contains 12 residues. The CDR3: CSARPKIMGQFF. The CDR3 DNA is TGCAGTGCTAGACCTAAGATTATGGGGCAGTTTTTT.

A word on this clonotype: Sequence at one end of the junction differs from germline and may be a read error. The gene calls are TRBV20-1 and TRBJ2-5, with D maybe TRBD2 (5 bases). The CDR3 contains 12 residues. CDR1 is DFQATT and CDR2 is SNEGSKA in the germline V gene (reference sequence). CDR3 residues: CSGNSAPPTQYF. In nucleotides, the CDR3 is TGCAGTGGGAATAGCGCCCCACCGACCCAATACTTC.

In regard to this clonotype: A much larger clone differs from this one at a single base, so this may be a read error. V usage is TRBV20-1 and J usage is TRBJ1-5; 7 bases agree with TRBD1. This CDR3 has 15 residues. Germline V lookup: CDR1 DFQATT, CDR2 SNEGSKA (reference sequence). CDR3 amino acids: CSVRGGQAWYQPQHF. The CDR3 DNA sequence: TGCAGTGTTAGAGGCGGACAGGCATGGTATCAGCCCCAGCATTTT.

Regarding this clonotype: At one end, the junction sequence differs from germline, possibly due to a read error. The V call is TRBV11-2, the J call TRBJ2-1; 8 bases match TRBD2. The CDR3 has 16 residues. Germline V CDR1 and CDR2: SGHAT, FQNNGV. DNA for the CDR3: TGTGCCAGCAGCTTAGAGGCTAGCGGGTCCTTCTATGTGCAGTTTTTC. Translation gives CASSLEASGSFYVQFF. Full variable domain (remainder filled in from reference TRBV11-2 and TRBJ2-1): EAGVAQSPRYKIIEKRQSVAFWCNPISGHATLYWYQQILGQGPKLLIQFQNNGVVDDSQLPKDRFSAERLKGVDSTLKIQPAKLEDSAVYLCASSLEASGSFYVQFFGPGTRLTVL.

The V gene is TRBV12-3 or TRBV12-4, the J gene TRBJ2-2, with unresolved D. This CDR3 spans 17 amino acids. V was pared by 6 bases and J by 1 base, with 18 bases between. The CDR3 sequence is CASSDISLSRNTGELFF. In DNA, the CDR3 is TGTGCCAGCAGCGACATAAGCCTTTCTCGGAACACCGGGGAGCTGTTTTTT.

With regard to this clonotype: At one end, the junction sequence differs from germline, possibly due to a read error. The chain links TRBV4-2 to TRBJ2-7, with 11 bases fitting TRBD1. CDR1 and CDR2 (germline): LGHNA, YNFKEQ. This CDR3 has 15 residues. The CDR3 coding sequence is TGTGCCAACAGCCAAGCGGGACAGGGGGCCTACGAGCAGTACTTC. It is translated as CANSQAGQGAYEQYF.

Concerning this clonotype itself: The germline gene is not matched at one end of the junction; a read error may be the cause. The rearrangement uses TRBV6-1 and TRBJ1-5; D gene uncertain. This CDR3 region has 15 residues. CDR1 and CDR2 (germline): MNHNS, SASEGT. The CDR3 spells CVSSEGARWHEPQHF. The CDR3 bases are TGTGTCAGCAGTGAAGGTGCTCGGTGGCATGAGCCCCAGCATTTT.

The chain couples TRBV20-1 to TRBJ2-5; D gene ambiguous. Germline CDR1 and CDR2: DFQATT and SNEGSKA (reference sequence). The V end lost 3 bases, the J end lost 1 base, and 18 bases lay between the germline ends. The CDR3 extends over 16 amino acids. CDR3 sequence (DNA): TGCAGTGCTAGCCACATGGAACCCAAGGCCCAAGAGACCCAGTACTTC. Translation: CSASHMEPKAQETQYF.

This clonotype was counted at least ten times. The rearrangement links TRBV12-3 or TRBV12-4 to TRBJ2-5; TRBD2 aligns across 10 bases. V dropped 3 bases and J dropped 5; count of bases not matched to a gene: 6. The CDR3 consists of 15 residues. CDR3 sequence reads: CASSLGLAGVETQYF. For the CDR3, the DNA is TGTGCCAGCAGTTTGGGGCTAGCGGGAGTCGAGACCCAGTACTTC.

In the case of this clonotype: This may arise from a read error, as a much more abundant clone is one base away. This sequence joins TRBV12-3 or TRBV12-4 and TRBJ1-4; D unclear. Trimming took off 11 bases at V and 7 bases at J, with 8 bases between the two ends. The CDR3 extends over 10 amino acids. Here the CDR3 DNA reads TGTGCCGCCCCGGGTGAAAAACTGTTTTTT. Protein: CAAPGEKLFF.

J is TRBJ2-1 and V is TRBV12-3 or TRBV12-4; 8 bases map to TRBD1. The ends lost 5 bases at V and 6 bases at J; junction bases unmatched: 12. This CDR3 spans 16 amino acids. CDR3 sequence: CASSPPHRTGTNEQFF. For the CDR3, the DNA is TGTGCCAGCAGTCCGCCTCATAGGACAGGGACCAATGAGCAGTTCTTC.

Remarks on this clonotype: Germline and junction disagree at one end, which may indicate a read error. In DNA, the CDR3 is TGCAGTTCTAGAGATGCAAGCGGGAAAGCGCTAGAGACCCAGTACTTC. It encodes CSSRDASGKALETQYF. This rearrangement joins TRBV20-1 to TRBJ2-5, with TRBD2 matching 7 bases. The germline V gene has CDR1 DFQATT and CDR2 SNEGSKA (reference sequence). The CDR3 length is 16 residues.

The sample holds a few counts of this clonotype. Sequence at one end of the junction differs from germline and may be a read error. V and J are TRBV29-1 and TRBJ1-2, with D unresolved. CDR1 is SQVTM, CDR2 ANQGSEA, per germline. The CDR3 has 12 residues. The CDR3 region is CSAKGTNYGYAF. For the CDR3, the DNA is TGCAGCGCAAAGGGCACTAACTATGGCTACGCCTTC. Filled out from reference TRBV29-1 and TRBJ1-2, the complete variable domain reads SAVISQKPSRDICQRGTSLTIQCQVDSQVTMMFWYRQQPGQSLTLIATANQGSEATYESGFVIDKFPISRPNLTFSTLTVSNMSPEDSSIYLCSAKGTNYGYAFGSGTRLTVV.

Remarks on this clonotype: Since the CDR3 does not end with the conserved phenylalanine or tryptophan, this likely comes from a read error. The chain uses TRBV6-1 and TRBJ2-7, with unresolved D. Germline loops: CDR1 MNHNS, CDR2 SASEGT. Trimming removed 6 bases from V and 4 bases from J, with 16 bases in between. The CDR3 has 14 residues. Here the CDR3 reads CASRRYSATYEQYI. The DNA for the CDR3 is TGTGCCAGCAGGAGGTATTCGGCCACATACGAGCAGTACATC.

On this clonotype: A much larger clone lies one base from this, so it may be a read error. The CDR3 carries no conserved terminal phenylalanine or tryptophan, so it likely arises from a read error. The genes are TRBV6-5 and TRBJ2-1; no clear D gene. Germline CDR1 and CDR2: MNHEY and SVGAGI. The CDR3 is made up of 12 amino acids. As DNA, the CDR3 is TGTGCTTCGCAAACGGCCTACGGTGAGCAGTTCTTG. Translation: CASQTAYGEQFL.